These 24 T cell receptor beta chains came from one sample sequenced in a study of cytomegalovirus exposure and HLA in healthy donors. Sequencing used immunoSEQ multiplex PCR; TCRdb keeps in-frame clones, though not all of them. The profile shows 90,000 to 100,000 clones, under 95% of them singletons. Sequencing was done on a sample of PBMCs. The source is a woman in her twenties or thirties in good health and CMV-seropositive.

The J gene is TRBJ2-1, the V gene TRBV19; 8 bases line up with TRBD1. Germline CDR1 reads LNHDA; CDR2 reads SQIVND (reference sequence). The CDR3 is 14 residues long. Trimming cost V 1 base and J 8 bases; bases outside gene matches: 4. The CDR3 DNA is TGTGCCAGTAGTATAGGCAGGGGGCGCGATGAGCAGTTCTTC. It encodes CASSIGRGRDEQFF.

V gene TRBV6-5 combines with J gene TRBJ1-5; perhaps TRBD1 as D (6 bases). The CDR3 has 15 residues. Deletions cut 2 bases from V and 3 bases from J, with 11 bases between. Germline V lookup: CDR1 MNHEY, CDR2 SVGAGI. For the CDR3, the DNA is TGTGCCAGCAGTTACGTCAGGGGCTCCAATCAGCCCCAGCATTTT. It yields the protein CASSYVRGSNQPQHF.

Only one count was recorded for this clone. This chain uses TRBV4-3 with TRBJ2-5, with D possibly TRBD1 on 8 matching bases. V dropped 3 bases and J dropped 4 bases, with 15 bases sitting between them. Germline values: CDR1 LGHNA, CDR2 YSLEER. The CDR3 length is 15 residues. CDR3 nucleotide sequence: TGCGCCAGCAGCCAGTACAGGGGGGGGCTAGAGACCCAGTACTTC. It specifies CASSQYRGGLETQYF.

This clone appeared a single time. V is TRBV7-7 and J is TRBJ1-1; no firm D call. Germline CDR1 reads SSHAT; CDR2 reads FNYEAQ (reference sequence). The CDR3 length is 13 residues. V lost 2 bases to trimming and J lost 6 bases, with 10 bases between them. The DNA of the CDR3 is TGTGCCAGCAGCTTAACCGAGCGTGCTGAAGCTTTCTTT. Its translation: CASSLTERAEAFF.

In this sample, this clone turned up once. The DNA of the CDR3 is TGCAGCGTTGATGTAGCTGATGGCTACACCTTC. It specifies CSVDVADGYTF. The chain links TRBV29-1 to TRBJ1-2; no firm D call. With 3 bases removed from V and 6 bases from J, the gap between germline ends came to 8 bases. The CDR3 has 11 amino acids. Germline V gives CDR1 SQVTM, CDR2 ANQGSEA.

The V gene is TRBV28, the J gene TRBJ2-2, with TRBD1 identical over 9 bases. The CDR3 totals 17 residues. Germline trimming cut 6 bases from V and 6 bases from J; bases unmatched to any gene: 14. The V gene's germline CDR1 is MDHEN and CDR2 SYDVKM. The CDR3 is CASSSITGQGRSGELFF. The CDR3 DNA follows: TGTGCCAGCAGCTCAATCACCGGACAGGGGAGGTCCGGGGAGCTGTTTTTT.

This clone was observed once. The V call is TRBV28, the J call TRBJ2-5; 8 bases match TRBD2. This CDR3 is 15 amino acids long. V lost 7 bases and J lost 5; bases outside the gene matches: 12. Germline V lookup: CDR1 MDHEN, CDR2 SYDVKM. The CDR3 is CASTLAGGAGETQYF. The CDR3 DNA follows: TGTGCCAGCACTCTCGCCGGGGGGGCCGGGGAGACCCAGTACTTC.

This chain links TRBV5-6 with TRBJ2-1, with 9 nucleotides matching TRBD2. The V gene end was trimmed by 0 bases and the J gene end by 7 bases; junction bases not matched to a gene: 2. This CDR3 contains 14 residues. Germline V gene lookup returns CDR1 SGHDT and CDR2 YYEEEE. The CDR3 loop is CASSLEAGGNEQFF. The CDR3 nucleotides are TGTGCCAGCAGCTTGGAGGCGGGGGGGAATGAGCAGTTCTTC.

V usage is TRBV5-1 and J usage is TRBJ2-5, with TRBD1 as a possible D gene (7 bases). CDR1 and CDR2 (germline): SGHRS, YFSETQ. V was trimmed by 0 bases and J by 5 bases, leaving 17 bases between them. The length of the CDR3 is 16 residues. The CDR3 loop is CASSLGSTGRTETQYF. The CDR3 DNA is TGCGCCAGCAGCTTGGGCTCGACAGGGAGGACTGAGACCCAGTACTTC. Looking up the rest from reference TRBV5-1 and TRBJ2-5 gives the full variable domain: KAGVTQTPRYLIKTRGQQVTLSCSPISGHRSVSWYQQTPGQGLQFLFEYFSETQRNKGNFPGRFSGRQFSNSRSEMNVSTLELGDSALYLCASSLGSTGRTETQYFGPGTRLLVL.

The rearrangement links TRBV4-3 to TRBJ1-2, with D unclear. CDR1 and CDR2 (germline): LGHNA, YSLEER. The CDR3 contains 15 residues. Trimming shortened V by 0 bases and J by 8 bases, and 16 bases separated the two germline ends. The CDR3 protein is CASSQDRSLNRGYTF. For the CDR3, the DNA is TGCGCCAGCAGCCAAGATCGGAGCTTGAATAGGGGCTACACCTTC.

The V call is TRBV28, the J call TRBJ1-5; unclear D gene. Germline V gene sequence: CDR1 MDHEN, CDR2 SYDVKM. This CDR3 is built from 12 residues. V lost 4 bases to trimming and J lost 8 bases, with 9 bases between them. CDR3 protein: CASSSFFEPQHF. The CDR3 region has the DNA TGTGCCAGCAGTTCCTTCTTTGAGCCCCAGCATTTT.

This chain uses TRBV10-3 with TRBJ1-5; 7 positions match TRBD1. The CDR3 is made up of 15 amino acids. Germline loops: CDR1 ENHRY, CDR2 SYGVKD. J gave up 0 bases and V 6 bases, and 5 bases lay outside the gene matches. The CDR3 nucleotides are TGTGCCATCAGCGAAGGGACAGATAGCAATCAGCCCCAGCATTTT. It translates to CAISEGTDSNQPQHF.

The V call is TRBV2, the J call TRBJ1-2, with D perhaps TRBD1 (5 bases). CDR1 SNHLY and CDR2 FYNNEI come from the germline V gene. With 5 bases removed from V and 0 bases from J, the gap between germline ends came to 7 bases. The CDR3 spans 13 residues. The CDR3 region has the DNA TGTGCCAGCAGTTCGGACACTAACTATGGCTACACCTTC. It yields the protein CASSSDTNYGYTF.

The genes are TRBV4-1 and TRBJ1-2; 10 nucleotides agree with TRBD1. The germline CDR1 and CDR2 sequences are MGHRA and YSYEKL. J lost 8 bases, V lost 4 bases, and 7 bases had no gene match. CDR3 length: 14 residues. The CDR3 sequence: CASSLRQGAEGYTF. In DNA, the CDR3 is TGCGCCAGCAGCCTTAGACAGGGGGCGGAAGGCTACACCTTC.

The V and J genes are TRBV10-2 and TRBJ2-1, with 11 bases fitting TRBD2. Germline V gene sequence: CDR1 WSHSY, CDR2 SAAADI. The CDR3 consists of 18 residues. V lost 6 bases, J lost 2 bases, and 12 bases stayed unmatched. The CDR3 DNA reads TGCGCCAGCAGCCAGACTAGCGGGGTCACATACACCTACAATGAGCAGTTCTTC. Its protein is CASSQTSGVTYTYNEQFF.

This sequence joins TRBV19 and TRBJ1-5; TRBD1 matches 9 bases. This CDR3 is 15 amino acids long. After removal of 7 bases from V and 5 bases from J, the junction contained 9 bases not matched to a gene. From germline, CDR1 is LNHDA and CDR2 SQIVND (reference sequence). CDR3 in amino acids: CASNPGQGFYQPQHF. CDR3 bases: TGTGCCAGTAACCCGGGACAGGGTTTCTATCAGCCCCAGCATTTT.

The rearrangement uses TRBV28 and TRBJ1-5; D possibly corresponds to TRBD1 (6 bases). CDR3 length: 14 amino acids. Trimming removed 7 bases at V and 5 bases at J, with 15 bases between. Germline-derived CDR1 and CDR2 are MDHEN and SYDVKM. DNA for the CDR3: TGTGCCAGCAACGAACAGGGTGGGGATCAGCCCCAGCATTTT. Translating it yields CASNEQGGDQPQHF.

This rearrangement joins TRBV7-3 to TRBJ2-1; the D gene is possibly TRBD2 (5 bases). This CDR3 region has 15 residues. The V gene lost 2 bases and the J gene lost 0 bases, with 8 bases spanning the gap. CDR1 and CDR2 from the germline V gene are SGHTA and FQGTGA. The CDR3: CASSLGLASYNEQFF. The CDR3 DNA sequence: TGTGCCAGCAGCTTAGGACTGGCCTCCTACAATGAGCAGTTCTTC.

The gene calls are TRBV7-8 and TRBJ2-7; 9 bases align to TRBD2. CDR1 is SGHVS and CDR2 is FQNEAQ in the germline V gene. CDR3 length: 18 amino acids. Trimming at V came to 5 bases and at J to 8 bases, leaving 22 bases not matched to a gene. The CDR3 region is CASSIVRGGRALNYKQYF. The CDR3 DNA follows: TGTGCCAGCAGCATTGTTAGAGGCGGGAGGGCCTTAAATTACAAGCAGTACTTC.

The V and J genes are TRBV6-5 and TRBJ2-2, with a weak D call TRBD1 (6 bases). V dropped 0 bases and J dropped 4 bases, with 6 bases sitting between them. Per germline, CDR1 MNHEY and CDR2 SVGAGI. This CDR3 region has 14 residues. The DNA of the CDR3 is TGTGCCAGCAGTTACTCAGGGGGCACCGGGGAGCTGTTTTTT. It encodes CASSYSGGTGELFF.

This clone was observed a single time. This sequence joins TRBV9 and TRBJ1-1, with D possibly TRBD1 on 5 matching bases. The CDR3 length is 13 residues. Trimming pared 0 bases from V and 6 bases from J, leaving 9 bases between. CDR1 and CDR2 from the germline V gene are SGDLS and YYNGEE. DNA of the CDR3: TGTGCCAGCAGCGTAGGGGCAGGGCCTGAAGCTTTCTTT. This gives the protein CASSVGAGPEAFF.

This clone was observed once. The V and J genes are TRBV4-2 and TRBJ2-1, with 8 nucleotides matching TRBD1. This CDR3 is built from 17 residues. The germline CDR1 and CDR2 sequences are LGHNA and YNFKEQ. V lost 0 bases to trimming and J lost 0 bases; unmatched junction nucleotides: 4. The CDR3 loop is CASSQDRGQVSYNEQFF. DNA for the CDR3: TGTGCCAGCAGCCAAGATAGGGGACAGGTCTCCTACAATGAGCAGTTCTTC.

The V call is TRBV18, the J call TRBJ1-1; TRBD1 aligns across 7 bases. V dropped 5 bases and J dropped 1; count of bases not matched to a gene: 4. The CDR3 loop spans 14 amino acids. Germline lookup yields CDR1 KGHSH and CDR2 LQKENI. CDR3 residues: CASSISGGNTEAFF. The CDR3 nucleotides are TGTGCCAGCTCAATCTCAGGGGGGAACACTGAAGCTTTCTTT. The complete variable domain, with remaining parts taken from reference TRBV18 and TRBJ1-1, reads NAGVMQNPRHLVRRRGQEARLRCSPMKGHSHVYWYRQLPEEGLKFMVYLQKENIIDESGMPKERFSAEFPKEGPSILRIQQVVRGDSAAYFCASSISGGNTEAFFGQGTRLTVV.

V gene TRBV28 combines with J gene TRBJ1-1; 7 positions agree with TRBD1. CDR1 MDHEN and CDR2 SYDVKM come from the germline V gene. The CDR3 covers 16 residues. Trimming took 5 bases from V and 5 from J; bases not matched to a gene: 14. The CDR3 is CASSPTLDRMETEAFF. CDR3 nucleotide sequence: TGTGCCAGCAGTCCGACCTTGGACAGGATGGAAACTGAAGCTTTCTTT.